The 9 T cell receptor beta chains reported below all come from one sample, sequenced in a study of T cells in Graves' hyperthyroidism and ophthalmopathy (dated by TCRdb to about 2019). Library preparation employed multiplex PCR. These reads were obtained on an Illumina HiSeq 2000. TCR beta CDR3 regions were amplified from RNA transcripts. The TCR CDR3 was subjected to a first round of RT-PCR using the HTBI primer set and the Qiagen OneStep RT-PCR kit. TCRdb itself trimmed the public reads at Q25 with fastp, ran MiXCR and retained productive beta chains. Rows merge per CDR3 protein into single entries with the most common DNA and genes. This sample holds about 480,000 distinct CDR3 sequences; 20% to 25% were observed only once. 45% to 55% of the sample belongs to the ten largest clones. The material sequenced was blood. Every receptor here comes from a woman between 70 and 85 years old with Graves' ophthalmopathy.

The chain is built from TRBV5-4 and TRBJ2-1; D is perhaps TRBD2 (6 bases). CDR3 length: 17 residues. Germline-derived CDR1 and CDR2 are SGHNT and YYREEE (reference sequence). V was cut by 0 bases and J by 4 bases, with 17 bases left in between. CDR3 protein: CASSLGPPSDIYNEQFF. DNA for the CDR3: TGTGCCAGCAGCTTGGGGCCCCCTAGCGACATATACAATGAGCAGTTCTTC.

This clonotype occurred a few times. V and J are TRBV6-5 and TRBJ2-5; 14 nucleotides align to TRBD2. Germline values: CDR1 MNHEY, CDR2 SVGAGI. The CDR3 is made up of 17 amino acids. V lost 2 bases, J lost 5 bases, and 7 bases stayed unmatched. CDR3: CASSYAGLAGVRETQYF. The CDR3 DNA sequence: TGTGCCAGCAGTTACGCGGGACTAGCGGGAGTTCGGGAGACCCAGTACTTC.

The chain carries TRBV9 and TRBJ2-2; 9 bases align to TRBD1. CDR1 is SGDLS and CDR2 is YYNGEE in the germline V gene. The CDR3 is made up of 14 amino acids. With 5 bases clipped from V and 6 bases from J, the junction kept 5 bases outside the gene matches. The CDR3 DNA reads TGTGCCAGCAGACCGGGACAGGGATCCGGGGAGCTGTTTTTT. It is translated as CASRPGQGSGELFF.

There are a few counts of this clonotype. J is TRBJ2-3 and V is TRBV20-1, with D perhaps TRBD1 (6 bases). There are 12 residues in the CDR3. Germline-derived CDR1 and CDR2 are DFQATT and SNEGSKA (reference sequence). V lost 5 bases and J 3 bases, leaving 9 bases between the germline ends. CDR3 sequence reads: CSAYRATDTQYF. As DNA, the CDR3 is TGCAGTGCTTACAGGGCTACAGATACGCAGTATTTT.

As DNA, the CDR3 is TGTGCCAGCAGCTTAGTTGTGAATGAGCAGTTCTTC. Protein sequence: CASSLVVNEQFF. The chain links TRBV7-9 to TRBJ2-1, with D unresolved. Germline loops: CDR1 SEHNR, CDR2 FQNEAQ (reference sequence). This CDR3 comprises 12 residues. Trimming shortened V by 1 base and J by 7 bases, and 5 bases separated the two germline ends. Full variable domain (outside the CDR3, taken from reference TRBV7-9 and TRBJ2-1): DTGVSQNPRHKITKRGQNVTFRCDPISEHNRLYWYRQTLGQGPEFLTYFQNEAQLEKSRLLSDRFSAERPKGSFSTLEIQRTEQGDSAMYLCASSLVVNEQFFGPGTRLTVL.

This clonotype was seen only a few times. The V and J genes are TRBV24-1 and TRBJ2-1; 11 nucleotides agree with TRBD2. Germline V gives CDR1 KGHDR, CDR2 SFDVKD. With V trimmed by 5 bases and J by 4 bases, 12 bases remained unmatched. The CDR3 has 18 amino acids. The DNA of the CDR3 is TGTGCCACCAGTGGGTTAGCGGGAGGGCCGGGGGCGTACAATGAGCAGTTCTTC. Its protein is CATSGLAGGPGAYNEQFF.

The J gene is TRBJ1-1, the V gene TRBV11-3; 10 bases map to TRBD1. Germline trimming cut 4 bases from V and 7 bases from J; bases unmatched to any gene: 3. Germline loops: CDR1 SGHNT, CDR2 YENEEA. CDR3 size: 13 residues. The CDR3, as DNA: TGTGCCAGCAGCTGGGACAGGGGTGGTGAAGCTTTCTTT. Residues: CASSWDRGGEAFF. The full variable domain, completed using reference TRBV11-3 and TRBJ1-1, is EAGVVQSPRYKIIEKKQPVAFWCNPISGHNTLYWYLQNLGQGPELLIRYENEEAVDDSQLPKDRFSAERLKGVDSTLKIQPAELGDSAVYLCASSWDRGGEAFFGQGTRLTVV.

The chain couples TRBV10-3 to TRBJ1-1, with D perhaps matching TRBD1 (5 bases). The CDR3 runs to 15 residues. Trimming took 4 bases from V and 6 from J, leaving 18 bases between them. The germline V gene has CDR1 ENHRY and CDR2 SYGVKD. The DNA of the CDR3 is TGTGCCATCAGTGGAAGGGACCTAGGACAAGCTGAAGCTTTCTTT. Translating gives CAISGRDLGQAEAFF.

The CDR3 coding sequence is TGTGCCAGCAGCACACCTCCGACAGGACGGGAGCTCGGTGAGCAGTTCTTC. This sequence encodes CASSTPPTGRELGEQFF. The V call is TRBV7-2, the J call TRBJ2-1; the D gene could be TRBD1 or TRBD2 (6 bases each). Trimming took off 5 bases at V and 9 bases at J, with 26 bases between the two ends. Per germline, CDR1 SGHTA and CDR2 FQGNSA. This CDR3 is 17 amino acids long.